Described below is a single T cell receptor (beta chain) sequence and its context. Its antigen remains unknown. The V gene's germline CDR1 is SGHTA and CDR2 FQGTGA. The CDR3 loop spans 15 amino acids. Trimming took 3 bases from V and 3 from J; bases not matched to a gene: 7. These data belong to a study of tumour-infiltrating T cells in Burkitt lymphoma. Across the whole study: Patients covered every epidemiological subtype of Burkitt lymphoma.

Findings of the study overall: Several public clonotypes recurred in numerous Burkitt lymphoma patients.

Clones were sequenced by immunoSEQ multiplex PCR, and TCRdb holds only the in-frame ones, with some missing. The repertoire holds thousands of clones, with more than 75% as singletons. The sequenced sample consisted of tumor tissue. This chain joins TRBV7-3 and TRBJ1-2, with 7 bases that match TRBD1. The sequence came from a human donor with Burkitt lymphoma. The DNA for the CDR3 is TGTGCCAGCAGCTTGGGCAGGGGGTACGACTATGGCTACACCTTC. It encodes CASSLGRGYDYGYTF.